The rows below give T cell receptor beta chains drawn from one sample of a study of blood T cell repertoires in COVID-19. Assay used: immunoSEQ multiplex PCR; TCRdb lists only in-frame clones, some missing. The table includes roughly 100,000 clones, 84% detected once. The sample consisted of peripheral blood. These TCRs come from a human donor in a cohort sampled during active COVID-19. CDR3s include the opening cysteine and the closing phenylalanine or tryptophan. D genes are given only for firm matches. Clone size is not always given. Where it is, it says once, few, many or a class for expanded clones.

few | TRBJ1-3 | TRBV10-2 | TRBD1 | CASSERTGPGNTIYF | TGCGCCAGCAGTGAGCGGACAGGACCTGGAAACACCATATATTTT
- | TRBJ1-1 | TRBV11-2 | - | CASSLDLFGGAEAFF | TGTGCCAGCAGCCTAGACCTCTTTGGGGGGGCTGAAGCTTTCTTT
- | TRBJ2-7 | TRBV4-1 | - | CASSQVVIRGNSYEQYF | TGCGCCAGCAGCCAAGTTGTCATTAGGGGGAACTCCTACGAGCAGTACTTC
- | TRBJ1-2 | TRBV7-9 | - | CASSLERANYGYTF | TGTGCCAGCAGCTTAGAGAGGGCTAACTATGGCTACACCTTC
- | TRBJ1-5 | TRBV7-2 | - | CASSLALAGLHPQHF | TGTGCCAGCAGCTTAGCATTAGCCGGCCTTCATCCCCAGCATTTT
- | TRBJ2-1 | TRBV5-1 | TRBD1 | CASSSRGQGGSYNEQFF | TGCGCCAGCAGCTCGAGAGGACAGGGAGGCTCCTACAATGAGCAGTTCTTC
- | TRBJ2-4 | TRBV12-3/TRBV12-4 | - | CASSLLGNIQYF | TGTGCCAGCAGTTTACTAGGAAACATTCAGTACTTC
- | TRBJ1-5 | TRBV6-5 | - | CATRGSAGQPQHF | TGTGCCACCCGAGGTTCCGCGGGGCAGCCCCAGCATTTT
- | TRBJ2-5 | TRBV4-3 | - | CASSQDLRGQETQYF | TGCGCCAGCAGCCAAGATCTCCGAGGTCAGGAGACCCAGTACTTC
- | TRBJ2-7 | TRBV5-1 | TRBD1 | CASASGTGGYEQYF | TGCGCCAGCGCGTCCGGGACAGGGGGCTACGAGCAGTACTTC
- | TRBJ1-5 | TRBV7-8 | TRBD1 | CASSPLDRGINQPQHF | TGTGCCAGCAGCCCACTGGACAGGGGGATTAATCAGCCCCAGCATTTT
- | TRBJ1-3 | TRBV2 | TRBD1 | CASSARQGASDTIYF | TGTGCCAGCAGTGCCCGACAGGGGGCCTCGGACACCATATATTTT
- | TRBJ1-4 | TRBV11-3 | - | CASSLGGTTNEKLFF | TGTGCCAGCAGCTTAGGCGGGACAACTAATGAAAAACTGTTTTTT
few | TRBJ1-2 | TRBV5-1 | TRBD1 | CASSSGTVYGYTF | TGCGCCAGCAGCTCTGGGACAGTCTATGGCTACACCTTC
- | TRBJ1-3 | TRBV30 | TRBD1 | CAWTRGPGADTIYF | TGTGCCTGGACAAGGGGGCCGGGGGCGGACACCATATATTTT
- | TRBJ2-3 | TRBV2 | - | CASSDNLLSTDTQYF | TGTGCCAGCAGTGATAATCTACTGAGTACAGATACGCAGTATTTT
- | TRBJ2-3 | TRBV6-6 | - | CASSLTRETLAGTDTQYF | TGTGCCAGCAGTCTCACTCGGGAAACGTTGGCGGGCACAGATACGCAGTATTTT
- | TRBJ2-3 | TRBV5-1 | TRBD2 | CASTTRSGGHTQYF | TGCGCCAGCACTACCCGCTCGGGGGGGCATACGCAGTATTTT
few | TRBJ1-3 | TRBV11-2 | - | CASRPGTSGNTIYF | TGTGCCAGCAGACCCGGGACAAGTGGAAACACCATATATTTT
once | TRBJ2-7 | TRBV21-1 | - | CASSHQPSEDYEQYF | TGTGCCAGCAGCCACCAGCCTAGCGAGGACTACGAGCAGTACTTC
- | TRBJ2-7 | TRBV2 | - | CASSEAGGLYEQYF | TGTGCCAGCAGTGAAGCGGGGGGGCTCTACGAGCAGTACTTC
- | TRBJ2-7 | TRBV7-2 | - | CASSYFGGGSGTF | -
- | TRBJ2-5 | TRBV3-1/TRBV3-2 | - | CASSQDYLGGRRETQYF | TGTGCCAGCAGCCAAGATTATCTCGGGGGGCGAAGAGAGACCCAGTACTTC
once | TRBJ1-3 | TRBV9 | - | CASRSGVAGNTIYF | TGTGCCAGCAGGTCGGGGGTGGCTGGAAACACCATATATTTT
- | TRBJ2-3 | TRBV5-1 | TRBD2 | CASSFVAGGDTQYF | TGCGCCAGCAGCTTCGTAGCGGGGGGGGATACGCAGTATTTT
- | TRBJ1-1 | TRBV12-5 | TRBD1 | CASGLGGISTEAFF | TGTGCTAGTGGTTTAGGGGGCATTAGCACTGAAGCTTTCTTT
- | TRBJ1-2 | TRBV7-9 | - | CASSQISPPYGYTF | TGTGCCAGCAGCCAGATTTCCCCACCCTATGGCTACACCTTC
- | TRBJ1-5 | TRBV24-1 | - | CATSDRQVNQPQHF | TGTGCCACCAGTGATCGACAGGTCAATCAGCCCCAGCATTTT
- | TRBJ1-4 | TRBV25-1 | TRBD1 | CASSGTTGGNEKLFF | TGTGCCAGCAGTGGAACGACAGGGGGCAATGAAAAACTGTTTTTT
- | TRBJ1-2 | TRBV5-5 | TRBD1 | CASSLGTGNYGYTF | TGTGCCAGCAGCTTAGGGACAGGCAACTATGGCTACACCTTC
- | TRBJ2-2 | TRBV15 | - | CATSFRVNTGELFF | TGTGCCACCAGCTTTCGGGTCAACACCGGGGAGCTGTTTTTT
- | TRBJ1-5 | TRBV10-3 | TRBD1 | CAISDAGTGSPQPQHF | TGTGCCATCAGTGATGCCGGGACAGGGAGCCCTCAGCCCCAGCATTTT
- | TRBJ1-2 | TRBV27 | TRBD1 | CASRGQGGGYTF | TGTGCCAGCAGGGGACAGGGGGGGGGCTACACCTTC
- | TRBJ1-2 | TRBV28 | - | CASSYRDGDGYTF | TGTGCCAGCAGTTACAGGGATGGAGATGGCTACACCTTC
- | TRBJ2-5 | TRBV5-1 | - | CASSLKDYQETQYF | TGCGCCAGCAGCTTGAAGGACTATCAAGAGACCCAGTACTTC
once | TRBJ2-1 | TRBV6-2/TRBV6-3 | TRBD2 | CASSYPLRTSGGASSYNEQFF | TGTGCCAGCAGTTACCCTCTCCGGACTAGCGGGGGCGCTAGCTCCTACAATGAGCAGTTCTTC
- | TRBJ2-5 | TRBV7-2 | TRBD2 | CASSPRLGGVETQYF | TGTGCCAGCAGCCCCCGCCTTGGGGGGGTGGAGACCCAGTACTTC
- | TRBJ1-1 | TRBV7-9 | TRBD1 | CASSPPGTGSSEAFF | TGTGCCAGCAGCCCCCCCGGGACAGGATCTTCTGAAGCTTTCTTT
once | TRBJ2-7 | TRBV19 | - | CASSISGGGEQYF | TGTGCCAGTAGTATTTCGGGGGGCGGGGAGCAGTACTTC
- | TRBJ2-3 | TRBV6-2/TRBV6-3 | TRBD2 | CASSPGGMRTDTQYF | TGTGCCAGCAGCCCGGGAGGTATGCGCACAGATACGCAGTATTTT